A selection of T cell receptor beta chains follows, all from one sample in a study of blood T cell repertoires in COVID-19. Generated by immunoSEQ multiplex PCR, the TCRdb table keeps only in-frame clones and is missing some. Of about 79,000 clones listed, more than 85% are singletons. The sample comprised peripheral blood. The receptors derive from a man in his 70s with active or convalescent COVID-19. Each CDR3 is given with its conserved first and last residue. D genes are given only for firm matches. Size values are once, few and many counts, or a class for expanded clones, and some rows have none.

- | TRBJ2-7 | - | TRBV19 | TGTGCCAGTCGAGCTCAGGGATCCTACGAGCAGTACTTC | CASRAQGSYEQYF
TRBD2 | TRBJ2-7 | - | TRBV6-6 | TGTGCCAGCAGGCCCGCGGGGGAAAAATACGAGCAGTACTTC | CASRPAGEKYEQYF
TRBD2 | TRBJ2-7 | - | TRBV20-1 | TGCAGTGCTAGTGGGAGGGCACAGGACGAGCAGTACTTC | CSASGRAQDEQYF
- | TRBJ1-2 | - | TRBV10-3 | TGTGCCATCAGCTTTGGGGGGGACTATGGCTACACCTTC | CAISFGGDYGYTF
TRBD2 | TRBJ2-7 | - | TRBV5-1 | TGCGCCAGCAGCCCTAGCGGGATAACCTACGAGCAGTACTTC | CASSPSGITYEQYF
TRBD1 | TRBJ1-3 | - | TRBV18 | TGTGCCAGCTCACTACGAACAGGGGGGACTGGAAACACCATATATTTT | CASSLRTGGTGNTIYF
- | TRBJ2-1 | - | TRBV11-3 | TGTGCCAGCAGCTTAGGTACGAGCTCCTACAATGAGCAGTTCTTC | CASSLGTSSYNEQFF
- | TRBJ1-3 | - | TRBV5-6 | TGTGCCAGCAGCCCTATCACCTCTGGAAACACCATATATTTT | CASSPITSGNTIYF
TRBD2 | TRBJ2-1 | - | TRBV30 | TGTGCCTGGAGGGCCAGCGGGAACTACAATGAGCAGTTCTTC | CAWRASGNYNEQFF
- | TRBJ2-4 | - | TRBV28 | TGTGCCAGCAGTCGACCCGGGAGCCAGAACATTCAGTACTTC | CASSRPGSQNIQYF
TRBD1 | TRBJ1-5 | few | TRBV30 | TGTGCCTGGAGCCCGAGGGGGCCCCGACAGCCCCAGCATTTT | CAWSPRGPRQPQHF
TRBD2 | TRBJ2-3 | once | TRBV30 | TGTGCCTGGGGTCCCACTAGCGGGAGCACAGATACGCAGTATTTT | CAWGPTSGSTDTQYF
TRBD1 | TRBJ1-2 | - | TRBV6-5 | TGTGCCACCGACAGGGCTACTAACTATGGCTACACCTTC | CATDRATNYGYTF
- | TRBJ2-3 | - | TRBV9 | TGTGCCAGCAGCGTAGGAAATAGCGGACCCACAGATACGCAGTATTTT | CASSVGNSGPTDTQYF
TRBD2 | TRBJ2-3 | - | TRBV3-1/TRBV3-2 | TGTGCCAGCAGCCAAGAGGGACTAGCGGGAGGGAGAGATACGCAGTATTTT | CASSQEGLAGGRDTQYF
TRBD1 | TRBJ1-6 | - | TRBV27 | TGTGCCAGCAGTTCGACAGGGCCCTCACCCCTCCACTTT | CASSSTGPSPLHF
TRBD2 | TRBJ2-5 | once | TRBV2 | TGTGCCAGCAGTCGGACTAGCGGGAGGGCCAGGGAGACCCAGTACTTC | CASSRTSGRARETQYF
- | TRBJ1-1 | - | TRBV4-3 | TGCGCCAGCAGCCAAGACTTGTGGGCGTTATCTGAAGCTTTCTTT | CASSQDLWALSEAFF
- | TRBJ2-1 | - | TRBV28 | TGTGCCAGCAGTCCAACTAGCAACAATGAGCAGTTCTTC | CASSPTSNNEQFF
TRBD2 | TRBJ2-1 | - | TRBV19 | TGTGCCAGTAGTAGAGGACTAGCGGCGGCTGAGCAGTTCTTC | CASSRGLAAAEQFF
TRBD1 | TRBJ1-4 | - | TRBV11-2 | TGTGCCAGCAGCCCCGGACAGGTTAATGAAAAACTGTTTTTT | CASSPGQVNEKLFF
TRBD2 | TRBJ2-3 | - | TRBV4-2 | TGTGCCAGCAGCCAAGATGGCCGGGGCGCGGGAGATGTGGATACGCAGTATTTT | CASSQDGRGAGDVDTQYF
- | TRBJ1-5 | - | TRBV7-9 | TGTGCCAGCAGCACACAAGACAGAAATCAGCCCCAGCATTTT | CASSTQDRNQPQHF
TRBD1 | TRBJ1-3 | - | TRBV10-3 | TGTGCCATCAGTGAGTCGACGGGGGGACAGGGTAGACACACCATATATTTT | CAISESTGGQGRHTIYF
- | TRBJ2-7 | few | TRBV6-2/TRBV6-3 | TGTGCCAGCAGCTCGCCCGGGACAAGCTCCTACGAGCAGTACTTC | CASSSPGTSSYEQYF